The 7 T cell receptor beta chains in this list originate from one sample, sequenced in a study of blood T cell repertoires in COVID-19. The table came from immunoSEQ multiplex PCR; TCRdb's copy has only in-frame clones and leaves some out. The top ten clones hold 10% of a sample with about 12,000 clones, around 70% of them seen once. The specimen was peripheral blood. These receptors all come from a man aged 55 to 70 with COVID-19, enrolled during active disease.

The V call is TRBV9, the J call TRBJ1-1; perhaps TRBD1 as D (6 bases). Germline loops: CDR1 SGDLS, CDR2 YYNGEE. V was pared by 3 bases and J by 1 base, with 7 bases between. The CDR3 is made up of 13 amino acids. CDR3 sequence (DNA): TGTGCCAGCAGCGAACAGGGGAACACTGAAGCTTTCTTT. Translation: CASSEQGNTEAFF.

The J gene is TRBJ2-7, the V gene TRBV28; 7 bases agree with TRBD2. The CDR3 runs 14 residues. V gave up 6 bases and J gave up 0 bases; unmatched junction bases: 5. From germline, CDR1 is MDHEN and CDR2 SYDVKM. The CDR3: CASSAGGSSYEQYF. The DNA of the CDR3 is TGTGCCAGCAGCGCCGGGGGGAGCTCCTACGAGCAGTACTTC.

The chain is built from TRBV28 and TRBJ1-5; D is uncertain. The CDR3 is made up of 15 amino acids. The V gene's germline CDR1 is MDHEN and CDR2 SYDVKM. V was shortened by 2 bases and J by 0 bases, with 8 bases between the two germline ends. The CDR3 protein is CASSLPGDSNQPQHF. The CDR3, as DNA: TGTGCCAGCAGTTTACCCGGGGATAGCAATCAGCCCCAGCATTTT.

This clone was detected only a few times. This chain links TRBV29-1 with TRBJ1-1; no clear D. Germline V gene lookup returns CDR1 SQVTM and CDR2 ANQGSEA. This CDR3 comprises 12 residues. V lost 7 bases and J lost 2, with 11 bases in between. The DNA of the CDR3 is TGCAGCGCTCCGGGGTTTAACACTGAAGCTTTCTTT. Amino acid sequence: CSAPGFNTEAFF.

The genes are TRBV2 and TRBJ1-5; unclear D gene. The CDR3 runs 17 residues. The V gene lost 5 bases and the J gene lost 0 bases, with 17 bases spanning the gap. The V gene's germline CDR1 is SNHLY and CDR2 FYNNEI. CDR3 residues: CASSPRGSAYSNQPQHF. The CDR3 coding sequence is TGTGCCAGCAGTCCTCGAGGGAGCGCCTATAGCAATCAGCCCCAGCATTTT. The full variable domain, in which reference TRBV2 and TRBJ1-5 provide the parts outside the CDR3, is EPEVTQTPSHQVTQMGQEVILRCVPISNHLYFYWYRQILGQKVEFLVSFYNNEISEKSEIFDDQFSVERPDGSNFTLKIRSTKLEDSAMYFCASSPRGSAYSNQPQHFGDGTRLSIL.

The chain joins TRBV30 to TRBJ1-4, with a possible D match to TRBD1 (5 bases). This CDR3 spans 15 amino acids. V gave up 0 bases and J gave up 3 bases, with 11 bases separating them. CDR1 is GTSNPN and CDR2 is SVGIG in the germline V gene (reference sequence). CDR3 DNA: TGTGCCTGGAGTGTACTAAGGACACCTAATGAAAAACTGTTTTTT. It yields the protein CAWSVLRTPNEKLFF.

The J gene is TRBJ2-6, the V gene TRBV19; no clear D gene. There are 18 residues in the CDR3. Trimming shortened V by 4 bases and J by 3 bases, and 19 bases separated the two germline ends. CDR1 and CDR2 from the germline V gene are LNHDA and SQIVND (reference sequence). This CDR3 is CASSTRWVPPSGANVLTF. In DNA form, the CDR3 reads TGTGCCAGTAGTACCCGATGGGTACCGCCTAGTGGGGCCAACGTCCTGACTTTC.